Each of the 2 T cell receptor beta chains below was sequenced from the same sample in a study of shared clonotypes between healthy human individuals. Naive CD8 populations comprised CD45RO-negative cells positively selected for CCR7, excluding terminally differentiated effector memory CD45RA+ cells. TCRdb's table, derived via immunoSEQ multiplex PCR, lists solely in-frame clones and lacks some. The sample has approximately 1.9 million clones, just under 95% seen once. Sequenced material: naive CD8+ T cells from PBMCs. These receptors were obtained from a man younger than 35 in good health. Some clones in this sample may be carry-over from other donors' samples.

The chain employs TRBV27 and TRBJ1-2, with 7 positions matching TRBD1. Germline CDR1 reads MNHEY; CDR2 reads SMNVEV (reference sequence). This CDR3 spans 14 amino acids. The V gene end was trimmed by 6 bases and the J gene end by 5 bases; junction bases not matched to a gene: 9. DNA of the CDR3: TGTGCCAGCAGCCTAGGGGGCATAGGGTATGGCTACACCTTC. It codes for CASSLGGIGYGYTF.

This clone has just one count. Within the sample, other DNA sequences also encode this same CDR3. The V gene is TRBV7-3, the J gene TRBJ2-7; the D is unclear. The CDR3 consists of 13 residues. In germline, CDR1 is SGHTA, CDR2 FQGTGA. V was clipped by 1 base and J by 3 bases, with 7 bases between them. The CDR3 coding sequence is TGTGCCAGCAGCTTAAGCGGTAGCTACGAGCAGTACTTC. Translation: CASSLSGSYEQYF.